This T cell receptor beta chain was captured by sequencing in a study of OX40 agonist ivuxolimab in advanced cancers. TCRdb's table, derived via immunoSEQ multiplex PCR, lists solely in-frame clones and lacks some. This sample yields under 45,000 clones, of which approximately 80% are seen a single time; roughly 12% belongs to the top ten. Germline V gives CDR1 SGHAT, CDR2 FQNNGV. The length of the CDR3 is 16 residues. Trimming removed 0 bases from V and 3 bases from J, with 12 bases in between. The rearrangement links TRBV11-2 to TRBJ2-1, with D unclear. The receptor comes from an adult with an advanced solid tumor such as melanoma, head and neck, liver or kidney cancer. Specimen: CD4+ or CD8+ T cells sorted from blood, collected in a trial of the OX40 agonist ivuxolimab. The CDR3 DNA reads as TGTGCCAGCAGCTTAGATTTGTTACACGTCTACAATGAGCAGTTCTTC. Translation gives CASSLDLLHVYNEQFF.